A selection of T cell receptor beta chains follows, all from one sample in a study of CD8+ T cells in alopecia areata. The assay was immunoSEQ multiplex PCR, and TCRdb's table has in-frame clones only and misses some. The repertoire holds approximately 130,000 clones, with over 60% as singletons. The material sequenced was CD4+ T cells sorted from blood, taken at week 4, from a patient treated with tofacitinib. These receptors were obtained from a human donor with alopecia areata. The CDR3 runs from the conserved cysteine through the conserved F or W. Each record gives: V gene, D gene, clone size, J gene, CDR3 DNA, CDR3 protein. D genes are given only for firm matches. Size values are once, few and many counts, or a class for expanded clones, and some rows have none.

TRBV7-9	-	once	TRBJ2-5	TGTGCCAGCAGCTTACAGGCGCGGGGCCCCCGCGAGACCCAGTACTTC	CASSLQARGPRETQYF
TRBV4-1	TRBD1	few	TRBJ2-5	TGCGCCAGCAGCCAAGCCACCGAGGAGACAGGGAAGGAGACCCAGTACTTC	CASSQATEETGKETQYF
TRBV19	TRBD1	few	TRBJ1-1	TGTGCCAGTAGTTACTCAGGGGGAGGGGCTGAAGCTTTCTTT	CASSYSGGGAEAFF
TRBV2	-	once	TRBJ2-7	TGTGCCAGCAGTGATTCGATCTACGAGCAGTACTTC	CASSDSIYEQYF
TRBV29-1	-	-	TRBJ2-5	TGCAGCGTTGATCACCAGACCCAGTACTTC	CSVDHQTQYF
TRBV10-3	-	-	TRBJ2-1	TGTGCCATCAGTGGGTCAACAGGACTTGAGGATAATGAGCAGTTCTTC	CAISGSTGLEDNEQFF
TRBV10-3	TRBD1	few	TRBJ2-2	TGTGCCATCAGCACAGGGGGTTATACCGGGGAGCTGTTTTTT	CAISTGGYTGELFF
TRBV25-1	TRBD2	once	TRBJ2-1	TGTGCCAGCAGTGTGAAAGCGGGAGTGAGTGAGCAGTTCTTC	CASSVKAGVSEQFF
TRBV5-1	TRBD1	-	TRBJ1-2	TGCGCCAGCAGCACCGTGACAGGGGACTATGGCTACACCTTC	CASSTVTGDYGYTF
TRBV7-2	TRBD1	-	TRBJ2-2	TGTGCCAGCAGCTTAAGGGGACAGGCAGCGAACACCGGGGAGCTGTTTTTT	CASSLRGQAANTGELFF
TRBV29-1	-	once	TRBJ2-2	TGCAGCGTTCTTCAGGGCCCCACCGGGGAGCTGTTTTTT	CSVLQGPTGELFF
TRBV29-1	-	-	TRBJ1-5	TGCAGCGTTGTCCAAGGGGAGGGAGGGGCACATCAGCCCCAGCATTTT	CSVVQGEGGAHQPQHF
TRBV5-4	-	-	TRBJ2-7	TGTGCCAGCAGCTCGACCGTTTCCTACGAGCAGTACTTC	CASSSTVSYEQYF
TRBV4-2	-	few	TRBJ1-5	TGTGCCAGCAGCCAAGAAAGGCAGAATCAGCCCCAGCATTTT	CASSQERQNQPQHF
TRBV4-3	-	-	TRBJ1-1	TGCGCCAGCAGCCAAAGGCGATACACTGAAGCTTTCTTT	CASSQRRYTEAFF
TRBV7-2	-	-	TRBJ2-7	TGTGCCAGCAGCTCCCGGGACGGCTCCTACGAGCAGTACTTC	CASSSRDGSYEQYF
TRBV5-6	-	-	TRBJ1-2	TGTGCCAGCATCCTCGCCGGACTGACCTATGGCTACACCTTC	CASILAGLTYGYTF
TRBV10-3	-	few	TRBJ1-1	TGTGCCATCAGACCCACGGGAGGGGGAACTGAAGCTTTCTTT	CAIRPTGGGTEAFF
TRBV11-2	-	few	TRBJ1-2	TGTGCCGCTCAAACTAACTATGGCTACACCTTC	CAAQTNYGYTF
TRBV7-9	-	few	TRBJ1-1	TGTGCCAGCAGTTACGGACGAGACACTGAAGCTTTCTTT	CASSYGRDTEAFF
TRBV2	TRBD1	once	TRBJ2-5	TGTGCCAGTAGCAGGGGGATCGAGACCCAGTACTTC	CASSRGIETQYF
TRBV30	-	-	TRBJ2-7	TGTGCCTGGAGTACACGACTCACGGGGGAGCAGTACTTC	CAWSTRLTGEQYF
TRBV29-1	-	-	TRBJ2-3	TGCAGCGTTGAATGGGGCCTAAACACAGATACGCAGTATTTT	CSVEWGLNTDTQYF
TRBV7-2	TRBD2	-	TRBJ2-4	TGTGCCAGCAGCCCCCGGACTAGTCCGGAGGCCATTCAGTACTTC	CASSPRTSPEAIQYF
TRBV5-5	TRBD1	-	TRBJ1-5	TGTGCCAGCAGCTTGACAGGGGCGGGTCAGCCCCAGCATTTT	CASSLTGAGQPQHF
TRBV5-6	-	-	TRBJ2-6	TGTGCCAGCAGCCTGGACAACTCTGGGGCCAACGTCCTGACTTTC	CASSLDNSGANVLTF
TRBV7-8	TRBD1	few	TRBJ1-1	TGTGCCAGCAGCTTAACAGGGGGCACTGAAGCTTTCTTT	CASSLTGGTEAFF
TRBV4-1	TRBD2	-	TRBJ2-5	TGCGCCAGCAGCCCCGGACTAGCGGGGCCCTCGGGGGCCCAGTACTTC	CASSPGLAGPSGAQYF
TRBV7-9	-	-	TRBJ1-2	TGTGCCACTGAAAGAGGAGATTTTCCCTATGGCTACACCTTC	CATERGDFPYGYTF
TRBV7-2	-	-	TRBJ1-1	TGTGCCAGCAGCCCAGACGGGGGGCTTAAAGGTTATACTGAAGCTTTCTTT	CASSPDGGLKGYTEAFF
TRBV23-1	TRBD2	-	TRBJ2-1	TGCGCCAGCCATAGGAAGGGACTAGCGGGAGCGGATGGGGACAATGAGCAGTTCTTC	CASHRKGLAGADGDNEQFF
TRBV27	TRBD2	-	TRBJ2-1	TGTGCCAGCAGTCCTCCCCCTAGCGGGAGTTTCAATGAGCAGTTCTTC	CASSPPPSGSFNEQFF
TRBV5-4	-	-	TRBJ2-1	TGTGCCAGCAGCTTGGTTGGTCGGCCTATGGAGTTCTTC	CASSLVGRPMEFF
TRBV5-4	TRBD1	-	TRBJ1-3	TGTGCCAGCAGCCACGGACAGGCGCACTCTGGAAACACCATATATTTT	CASSHGQAHSGNTIYF
TRBV29-1	TRBD1	few	TRBJ1-1	TGCAGCGTCACGGGACAGGGCAACACTGAAGCTTTCTTT	CSVTGQGNTEAFF
TRBV5-4	-	few	TRBJ2-7	TGTGCCAGCAGCAACGAGGGGGGATCATTCTCCTACGAGCAGTACTTC	CASSNEGGSFSYEQYF
TRBV2	TRBD1	-	TRBJ1-2	TGTGCCAGTAGAGGACAGGGGGCGCCTGGCTACACCTTC	CASRGQGAPGYTF
TRBV30	-	-	TRBJ2-5	TGTGCCTGGAGTTCGGGAACCGTCGAGACCCAGTACTTC	CAWSSGTVETQYF
TRBV11-2	TRBD2	once	TRBJ2-5	TGTGCCAGCAGCTTAGCCCAGCGGGGGGGCAGGGAGACCCAGTACTTC	CASSLAQRGGRETQYF
TRBV30	TRBD1	-	TRBJ1-1	TGTGCCTGGAGTGTTGGCGGACAGGCCACTGAAGCTTTCTTT	CAWSVGGQATEAFF
TRBV29-1	-	-	TRBJ1-2	TGCAGCGTTGTGGTTGGGGGCTCTGGCTACACCTTC	CSVVVGGSGYTF
TRBV5-6	-	-	TRBJ2-5	TGTGCCAGCAGCTTGGAACAGGCAAATCAAGAGACCCAGTACTTC	CASSLEQANQETQYF
TRBV7-9	-	-	TRBJ2-1	TGTGCCAGCAGCTTAAGAGGGGATAGCTCCTACAATGAGCAGTTCTTC	CASSLRGDSSYNEQFF
TRBV7-2	-	once	TRBJ1-1	TGTGCCAGCAGCTTAGCCGAGATCACTGAAGCTTTCTTT	CASSLAEITEAFF
TRBV25-1	-	-	TRBJ2-1	TGTGCCAGCAGTGGTGCCTATGAGCAGTTCTTC	CASSGAYEQFF
TRBV5-1	TRBD1	few	TRBJ2-5	TGCGCCAGCAGGTCCACAGGGGAAGAGACCCAGTACTTC	CASRSTGEETQYF
TRBV6-5	-	few	TRBJ2-3	TGTGCCAGCAGTATGGACTTACGAGCAGATACGCAGTATTTT	CASSMDLRADTQYF
TRBV30	TRBD2	-	TRBJ2-3	TGTGCCTGGAGTGTAGCGGGGGGCACGGATACGCAGTATTTT	CAWSVAGGTDTQYF
TRBV5-6	TRBD1	-	TRBJ2-7	TGTGCCAGCAGCGAATCCGGGACAGGGCTCGAGCAGTACTTC	CASSESGTGLEQYF